The clone carrying this T cell receptor beta chain was found a few times. The antigen remains undetermined. The data were taken from a study of quantifying T cell responses using KT2 cells. Overall study context: cDNA was made from DNase-treated RNA using alpha and beta constant primers.

Unfractionated PBMC were spiked with known numbers of KT2 clone cells. The cDNA 3' end received a ligated oligonucleotide with a UMI. The first PCR ran roughly 4 cycles with an equimolar RC1.1 and RC1.2 beta primer mix. TCR alpha and beta chains were handled separately starting at the second PCR. TCRdb called the UMI-ligation and nested PCR reads again in MiXCR, with one record for every CDR3 protein. Of approximately 60,000 distinct CDR3 sequences in the sample, 10% to 15% are singletons; the top ten hold about 9.5%. Study-level findings and limits: Detection of KT2 sequences held at the lowest tested level, about one cell per 100,000 PBMC. KT2 sequence counts showed saturation when very many KT2 cells were spiked in.

The sample comprised PBMCs spiked with cells of the T cell clone KT2. The clonotype was recovered from a human donor.

The CDR3 DNA follows: TGTGCCAGCAGCTCAGGACTAGCGGGGGCTCAAGAGACCCAGTACTTC. It specifies CASSSGLAGAQETQYF. The chain links TRBV7-8 to TRBJ2-5, with TRBD2 identical over 13 bases. Germline CDR1 is SGHVS and CDR2 is FQNEAQ. The V segment lost 4 bases and the J segment 2 bases; nucleotides outside the gene matches: 4. The length of the CDR3 is 16 residues. The full variable domain, rest sourced from reference TRBV7-8 and TRBJ2-5, is GAGVSQSPRYKVAKRGQDVALRCDPISGHVSLFWYQQALGQGPEFLTYFQNEAQLDKSGLPSDRFFAERPEGSVSTLKIQRTQQEDSAVYLCASSSGLAGAQETQYFGPGTRLLVL.